This T cell receptor (beta chain) was sequenced in a study of beta chain features in type 1 diabetes. Study at large: All samples yielded 100 million to 140 million examined sorted cells.

This CDR3 is built from 13 residues. Germline CDR1 is MNHEY and CDR2 is SVGAGI. With 4 bases removed from V and 4 bases from J, the gap between germline ends came to 10 bases. Sorted cells reached over 95% purity in every population. The study reverse transcribed the entire isolated RNA, so it sequenced expressed TCRB transcripts. Naive, central memory and regulatory T cell samples yielded a few million reads on average. Sequencing used immunoSEQ multiplex PCR; TCRdb keeps in-frame clones, though not all of them. The sample comprises hundreds of thousands of clones, 7% to 10% of which are singletons, and 1% rests with the top ten. The study's findings and limits: In every one of the four CD4+ subsets, TCRB CDR3s were moderately but significantly shorter in Type 1 diabetes patients. A closer apparent resemblance between naive, central memory and Treg TCRB repertoires was seen in patients than in healthy donors.

This clone was counted a few times. Antigen unknown. This receptor was identified in a man aged 30 to 39 with type 1 diabetes. The V gene is TRBV6-5, the J gene TRBJ1-2; tentative D call: TRBD1 (6 bases). The sequencing input was central memory CD4+ T cells from blood. CDR3 in DNA: TGTGCCAGCAGTTTCACAGGGATCTATGGCTACACCTTC. Amino acids: CASSFTGIYGYTF.